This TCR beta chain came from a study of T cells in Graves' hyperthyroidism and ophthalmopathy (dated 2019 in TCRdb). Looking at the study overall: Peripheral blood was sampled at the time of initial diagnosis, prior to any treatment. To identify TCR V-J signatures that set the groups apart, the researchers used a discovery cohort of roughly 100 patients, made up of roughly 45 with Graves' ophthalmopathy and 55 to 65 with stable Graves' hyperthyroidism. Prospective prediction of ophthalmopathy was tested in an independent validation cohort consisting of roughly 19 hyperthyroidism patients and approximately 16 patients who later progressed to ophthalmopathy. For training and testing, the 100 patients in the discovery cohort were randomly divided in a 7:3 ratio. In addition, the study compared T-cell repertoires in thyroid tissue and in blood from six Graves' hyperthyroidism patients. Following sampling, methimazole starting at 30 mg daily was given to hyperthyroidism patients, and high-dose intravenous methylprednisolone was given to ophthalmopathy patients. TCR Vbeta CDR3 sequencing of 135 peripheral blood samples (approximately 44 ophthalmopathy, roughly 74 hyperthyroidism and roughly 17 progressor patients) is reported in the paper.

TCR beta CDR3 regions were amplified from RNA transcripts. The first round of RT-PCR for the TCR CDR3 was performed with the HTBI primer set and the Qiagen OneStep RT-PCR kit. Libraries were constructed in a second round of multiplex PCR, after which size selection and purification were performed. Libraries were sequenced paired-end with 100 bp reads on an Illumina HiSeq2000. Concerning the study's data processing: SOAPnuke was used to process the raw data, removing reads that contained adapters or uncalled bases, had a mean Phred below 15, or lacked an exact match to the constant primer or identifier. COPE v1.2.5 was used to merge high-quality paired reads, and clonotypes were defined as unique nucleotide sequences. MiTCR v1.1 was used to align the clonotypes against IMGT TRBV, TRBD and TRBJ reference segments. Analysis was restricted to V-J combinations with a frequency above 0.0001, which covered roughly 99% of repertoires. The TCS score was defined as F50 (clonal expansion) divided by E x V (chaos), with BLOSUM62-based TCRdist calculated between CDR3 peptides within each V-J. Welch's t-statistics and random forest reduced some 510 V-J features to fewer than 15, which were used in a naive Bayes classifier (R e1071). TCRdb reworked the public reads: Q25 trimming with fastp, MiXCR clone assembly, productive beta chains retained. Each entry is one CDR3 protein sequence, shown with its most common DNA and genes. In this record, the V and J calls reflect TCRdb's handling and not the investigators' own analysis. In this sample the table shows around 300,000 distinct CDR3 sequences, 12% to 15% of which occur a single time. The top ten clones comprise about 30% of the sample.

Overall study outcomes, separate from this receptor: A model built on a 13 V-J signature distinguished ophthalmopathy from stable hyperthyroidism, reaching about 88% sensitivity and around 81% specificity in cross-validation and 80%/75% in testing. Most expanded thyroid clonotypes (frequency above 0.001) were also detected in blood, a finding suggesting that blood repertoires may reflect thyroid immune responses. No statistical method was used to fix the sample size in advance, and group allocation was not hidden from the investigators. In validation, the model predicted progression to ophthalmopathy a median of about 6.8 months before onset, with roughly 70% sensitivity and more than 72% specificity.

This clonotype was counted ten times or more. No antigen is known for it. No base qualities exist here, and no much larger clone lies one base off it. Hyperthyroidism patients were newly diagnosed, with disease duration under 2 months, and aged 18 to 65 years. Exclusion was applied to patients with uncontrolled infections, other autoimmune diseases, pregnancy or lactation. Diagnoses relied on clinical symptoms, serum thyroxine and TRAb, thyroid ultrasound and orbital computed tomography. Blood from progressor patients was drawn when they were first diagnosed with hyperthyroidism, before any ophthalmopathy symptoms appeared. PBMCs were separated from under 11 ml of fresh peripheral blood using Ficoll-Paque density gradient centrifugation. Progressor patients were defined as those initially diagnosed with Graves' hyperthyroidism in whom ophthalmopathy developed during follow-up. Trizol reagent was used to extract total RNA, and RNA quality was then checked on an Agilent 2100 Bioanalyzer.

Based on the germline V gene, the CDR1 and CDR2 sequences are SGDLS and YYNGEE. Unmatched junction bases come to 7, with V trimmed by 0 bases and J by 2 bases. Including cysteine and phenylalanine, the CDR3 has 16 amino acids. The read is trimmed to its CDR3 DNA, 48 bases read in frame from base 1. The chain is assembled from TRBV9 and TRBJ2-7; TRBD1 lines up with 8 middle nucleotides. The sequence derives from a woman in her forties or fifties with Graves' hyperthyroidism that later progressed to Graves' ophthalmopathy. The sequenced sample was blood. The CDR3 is CASSVVPGQATYEQYF. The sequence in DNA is TGTGCCAGCAGCGTAGTCCCGGGACAGGCGACCTACGAGCAGTACTTC.